Below are 11 T cell receptor beta chains sequenced from a single sample in a study of T cell responses to AZD1222 COVID-19 vaccine. Profiling relied on immunoSEQ multiplex PCR, and the TCRdb table lists in-frame clones only, not all of them. The sample carries 150,000 or so clones, about nine tenths recorded once. Source: peripheral blood, taken 28 days after the second AZD1222 dose. These receptors originate from an adult who received the AZD1222 COVID-19 vaccine.

This clone was seen more than once but under ten times. J is TRBJ2-5 and V is TRBV6-2 or TRBV6-3; D tentatively reads TRBD1 or TRBD2 (5 bases each). Germline CDR1 is MNHEY and CDR2 is SVGEGT. This CDR3 contains 17 residues. V lost 5 bases and J 5 bases, leaving 24 bases between the germline ends. CDR3 coding DNA: TGTGCCAGCAGTAATTACGGGGCTGGCGAGCTAGGGGAGACCCAGTACTTC. Protein product: CASSNYGAGELGETQYF.

The gene calls are TRBV20-1 and TRBJ1-2; perhaps TRBD1 as D (5 bases). Between the trimmed V and J ends, which lost 3 bases and 8 bases, there was a span of 16 bases. Germline CDR1 and CDR2: DFQATT and SNEGSKA (reference sequence). There are 13 residues in the CDR3. The CDR3 DNA sequence: TGCAGTGCTAGTGACCCTCAGGGTGGCGGCTACACCTTC. Amino acids: CSASDPQGGGYTF.

The chain joins TRBV11-2 to TRBJ1-2; D may be TRBD1 (6 bases). The V end was cut by 0 bases, the J end by 2 bases, with 13 bases between. The CDR3 has 16 amino acids. Germline CDR1 and CDR2: SGHAT and FQNNGV. The CDR3 bases are TGTGCCAGCAGCTTAGAAAGGGGGGCCCCAAACTATGGCTACACCTTC. Protein product: CASSLERGAPNYGYTF.

In its sample, this clone was seen once. The chain has TRBV19 and TRBJ1-2; D remains unclear. The CDR3 runs 16 residues. Trimming took off 4 bases at V and 2 bases at J, with 17 bases between the two ends. Germline lookup yields CDR1 LNHDA and CDR2 SQIVND (reference sequence). CDR3 amino acids: CASSTTRQVRNYGYTF. In DNA, the CDR3 is TGTGCCAGTAGTACCACGAGACAAGTAAGGAACTATGGCTACACCTTC.

J is TRBJ1-1 and V is TRBV5-1; maybe TRBD1 (6 bases). V dropped 4 bases and J dropped 6 bases, with 16 bases sitting between them. The CDR3 sequence is 14 residues long. Germline values: CDR1 SGHRS, CDR2 YFSETQ. The CDR3 spells CASSPYLQGSEAFF. In DNA form, the CDR3 reads TGCGCCAGCAGCCCCTACCTACAGGGCTCTGAAGCTTTCTTT. Complete variable domain (other parts from reference TRBV5-1 and TRBJ1-1): KAGVTQTPRYLIKTRGQQVTLSCSPISGHRSVSWYQQTPGQGLQFLFEYFSETQRNKGNFPGRFSGRQFSNSRSEMNVSTLELGDSALYLCASSPYLQGSEAFFGQGTRLTVV.

Only one count was recorded for this clone. This sequence joins TRBV21-1 and TRBJ1-5; the tabulated D call, TRBD1, remains unverified against the DNA. TRBV21-1 is annotated as a pseudogene. The CDR3 length is 14 residues. CDR3 sequence: CASNWDSKNQPQHF. CDR3 nucleotide sequence: TGTGCCAGCAATTGGGACAGCAAAAATCAGCCCCAGCATTTT.

A few counts support this clone. J is TRBJ2-5 and V is TRBV13; TRBD1 might be the D (6 bases). The V end lost 4 bases, the J end lost 4 bases, and 10 bases lay between the germline ends. CDR3 length: 13 amino acids. Germline CDR1 and CDR2: PRHDT and FYEKMQ (reference sequence). CDR3 residues: CASSYRVLETQYF. The CDR3 bases are TGTGCCAGCAGCTACAGGGTCTTAGAGACCCAGTACTTC.

The V gene is TRBV5-1, the J gene TRBJ2-7; 13 bases map to TRBD2. This CDR3 has 19 residues. The junction had 13 bases not matched to a gene; V was cut back by 4 bases and J by 0 bases. CDR1 SGHRS and CDR2 YFSETQ come from the germline V gene. As DNA, the CDR3 is TGCGCCAGCAGCCATCCCCTGGGACTAGCGGGACCTAGCTCCTACGAGCAGTACTTC. Its protein is CASSHPLGLAGPSSYEQYF.

This chain links TRBV29-1 with TRBJ1-1; D unclear. V lost 7 bases, J lost 0 bases, and 15 bases lay in between. CDR1 SQVTM and CDR2 ANQGSEA come from the germline V gene. There are 14 residues in the CDR3. In DNA form, the CDR3 reads TGCAGCGCAGAGGCTCCGCTTCTGAACACTGAAGCTTTCTTT. Encoded protein: CSAEAPLLNTEAFF.

The rearrangement links TRBV7-2 to TRBJ2-7, with unresolved D. Germline assignment: CDR1 SGHTA and CDR2 FQGNSA. Trimming cost V 2 bases and J 3 bases, with 14 bases left between them. CDR3 length equals 15 residues. DNA for the CDR3: TGTGCCAGCAGCTTACAGGTACAAGCTTACTACGAGCAGTACTTC. It translates to CASSLQVQAYYEQYF. The full variable domain, completed using reference TRBV7-2 and TRBJ2-7, is GAGVSQSPSNKVTEKGKDVELRCDPISGHTALYWYRQSLGQGLEFLIYFQGNSAPDKSGLPSDRFSAERTGGSVSTLTIQRTQQEDSAVYLCASSLQVQAYYEQYFGPGTRLTVT.

The V and J genes are TRBV3-1 (or the pseudogene TRBV3-2) and TRBJ1-2; D is uncertain. CDR3 length: 15 amino acids. The germline V and J ends were trimmed by 0 bases and 8 bases, with 16 bases remaining between them. Germline V gene data show CDR1 as LGHDT and CDR2 as YNNKEL (reference sequence). The CDR3 is CASSQEVAPRGGYTF. DNA for the CDR3: TGTGCCAGCAGCCAAGAGGTGGCGCCCCGAGGGGGCTACACCTTC.